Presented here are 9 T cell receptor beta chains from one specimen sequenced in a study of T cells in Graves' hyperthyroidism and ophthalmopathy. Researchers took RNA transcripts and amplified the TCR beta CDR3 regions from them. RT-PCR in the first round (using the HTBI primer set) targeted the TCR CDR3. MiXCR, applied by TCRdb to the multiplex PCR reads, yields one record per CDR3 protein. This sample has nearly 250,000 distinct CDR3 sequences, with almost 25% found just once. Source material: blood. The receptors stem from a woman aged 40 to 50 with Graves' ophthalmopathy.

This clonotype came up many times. This CDR3 reads CASSQEEFTSLPTYEQYF. In nucleotides, the CDR3 is TGCGCCAGCAGCCAAGAGGAATTTACTAGCCTTCCGACCTACGAGCAGTACTTC. The chain carries TRBV4-1 and TRBJ2-7; maybe TRBD2 (6 bases). The length of the CDR3 is 18 residues. Per germline, CDR1 MGHRA and CDR2 YSYEKL. With 0 bases removed from V and 2 bases from J, the gap between germline ends came to 20 bases.

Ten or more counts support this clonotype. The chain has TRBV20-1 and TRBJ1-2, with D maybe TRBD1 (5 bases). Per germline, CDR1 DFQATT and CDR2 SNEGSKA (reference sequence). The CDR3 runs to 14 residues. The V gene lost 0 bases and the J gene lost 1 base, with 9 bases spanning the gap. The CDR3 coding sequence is TGCAGTGCTAGAGATTTGGGACTTAACTATGGCTACACCTTC. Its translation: CSARDLGLNYGYTF.

The CDR3 bases are TGTGCCAGCAGTTTAGATCCGGGGAGGAGGGAGCTGTTTTTT. Protein: CASSLDPGRRELFF. The chain recombines TRBV12-3 or TRBV12-4 with TRBJ2-2; D perhaps matches TRBD2 (6 bases). Trimming stripped 1 base from V and 9 bases from J, with 12 bases between. The CDR3 runs 14 residues.

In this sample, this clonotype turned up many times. The CDR3 DNA is TGTGCCAGCAGTTCCTTCCCACAGGGAAACACTGAAGCTTTCTTT. As protein: CASSSFPQGNTEAFF. V usage is TRBV28 and J usage is TRBJ1-1, with D perhaps TRBD1 (6 bases). This CDR3 spans 15 amino acids. CDR1 is MDHEN, CDR2 SYDVKM, per germline. Trimming pared 4 bases from V and 2 bases from J, leaving 14 bases between.

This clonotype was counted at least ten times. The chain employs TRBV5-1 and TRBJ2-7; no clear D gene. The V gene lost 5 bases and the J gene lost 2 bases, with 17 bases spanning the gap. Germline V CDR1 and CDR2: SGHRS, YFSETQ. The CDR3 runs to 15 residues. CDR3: CASRTDTSATYEQYF. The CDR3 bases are TGCGCCAGCAGAACTGACACCTCTGCAACCTACGAGCAGTACTTC.

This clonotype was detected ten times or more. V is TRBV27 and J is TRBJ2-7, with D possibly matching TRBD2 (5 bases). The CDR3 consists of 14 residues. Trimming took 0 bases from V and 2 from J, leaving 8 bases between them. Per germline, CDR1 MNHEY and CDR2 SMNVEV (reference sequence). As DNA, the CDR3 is TGTGCCAGCAGTTTATCGGACTCCCCCTACGAGCAGTACTTC. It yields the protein CASSLSDSPYEQYF.

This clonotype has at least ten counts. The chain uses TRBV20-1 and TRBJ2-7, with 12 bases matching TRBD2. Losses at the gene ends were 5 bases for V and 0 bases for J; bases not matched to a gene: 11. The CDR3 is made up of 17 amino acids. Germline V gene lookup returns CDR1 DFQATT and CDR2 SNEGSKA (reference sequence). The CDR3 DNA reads TGCAGTGCTCCCTCCGGGACTAGCGGGTATAGCTCCTACGAGCAGTACTTC. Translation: CSAPSGTSGYSSYEQYF.

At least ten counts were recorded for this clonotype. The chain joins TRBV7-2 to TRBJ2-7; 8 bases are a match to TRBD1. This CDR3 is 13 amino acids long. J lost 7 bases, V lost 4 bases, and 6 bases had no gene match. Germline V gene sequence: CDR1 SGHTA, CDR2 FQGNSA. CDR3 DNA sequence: TGTGCCAGCAGCTACGGCAGGGGGCAGGAGCAGTACTTC. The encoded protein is CASSYGRGQEQYF.

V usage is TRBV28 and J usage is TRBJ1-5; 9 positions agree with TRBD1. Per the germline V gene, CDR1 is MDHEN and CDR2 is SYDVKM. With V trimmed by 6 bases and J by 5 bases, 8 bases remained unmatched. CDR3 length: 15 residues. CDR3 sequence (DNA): TGTGCCAGCAGGACTTCGGGGACAGGGTATCAGCCCCAGCATTTT. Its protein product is CASRTSGTGYQPQHF.